This TCR beta chain was sequenced during a study of T-cell memory formation after mild COVID-19. Notes on the study in general: Day 15 to 85 contracting clones showed balanced CD4/CD8; later expanders leaned CD4+.

cDNA libraries for TCR alpha and TCR beta, carrying sample barcodes and UMIs, came from 5'RACE with constant-segment primers. From the 5' RACE reads, TCRdb called clonotypes with MiXCR, one entry per CDR3 protein. The sample shows some 180,000 distinct CDR3 sequences, under 15% of them seen only once. The V end lost 3 bases, the J end lost 6 bases, and 7 bases lay between the germline ends. This CDR3 region has 12 residues. Germline V CDR1 and CDR2: SGHTA, FQGNSA. This clonotype was seen a handful of times. The antigen is undetermined. The origin of this receptor is a man aged 18 to 35 who had mild COVID-19 (a few samples of this study predate the infection). Cell type and time point are not known. This rearrangement joins TRBV7-2 to TRBJ2-3; D is unresolved. Sequencing was done on a sample of PBMCs or a T cell subset sorted from them (not recorded which). CDR3 protein: CASSFQRDTQYF. The CDR3 region has the DNA TGTGCCAGCAGCTTCCAACGCGATACGCAGTATTTT.